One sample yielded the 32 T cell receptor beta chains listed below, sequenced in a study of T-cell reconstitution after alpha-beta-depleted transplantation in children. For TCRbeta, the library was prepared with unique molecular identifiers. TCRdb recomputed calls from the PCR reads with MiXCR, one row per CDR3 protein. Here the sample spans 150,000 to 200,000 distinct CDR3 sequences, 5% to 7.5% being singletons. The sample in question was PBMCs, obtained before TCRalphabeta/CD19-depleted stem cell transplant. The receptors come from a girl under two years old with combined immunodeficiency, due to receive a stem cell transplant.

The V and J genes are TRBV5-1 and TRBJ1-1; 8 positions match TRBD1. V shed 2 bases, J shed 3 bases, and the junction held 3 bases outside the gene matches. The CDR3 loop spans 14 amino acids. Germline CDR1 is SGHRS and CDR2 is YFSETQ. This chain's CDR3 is CASSFSGGYTEAFF. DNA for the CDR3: TGCGCCAGCAGCTTCTCAGGGGGCTACACTGAAGCTTTCTTT.

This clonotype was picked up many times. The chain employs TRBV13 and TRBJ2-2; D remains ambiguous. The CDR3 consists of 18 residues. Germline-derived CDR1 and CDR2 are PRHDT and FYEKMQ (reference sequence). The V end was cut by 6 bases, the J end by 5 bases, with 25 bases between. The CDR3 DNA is TGTGCCAGCAGACCTGCCCCAGAGGAACAATGGTGGACCGGGGAGCTGTTTTTT. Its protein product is CASRPAPEEQWWTGELFF.

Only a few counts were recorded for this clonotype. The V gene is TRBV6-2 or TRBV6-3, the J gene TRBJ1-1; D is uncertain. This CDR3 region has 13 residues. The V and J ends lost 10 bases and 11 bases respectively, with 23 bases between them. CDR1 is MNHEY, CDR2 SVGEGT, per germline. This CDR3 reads CAIRESHTNEAFF. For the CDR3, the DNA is TGTGCCATCCGCGAATCACACACGAACGAGGCTTTCTTT.

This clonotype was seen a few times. This CDR3 is CASSFPSGNEAFF. In DNA form, the CDR3 reads TGTGCCAGCAGCTTCCCGAGCGGGAATGAAGCTTTCTTT. The gene calls are TRBV5-5 and TRBJ1-1; D remains unclear. Trimming removed 2 bases at V and 7 bases at J, with 12 bases between. The CDR3 covers 13 residues. CDR1 SGHKS and CDR2 YYEKEE come from the germline V gene (reference sequence).

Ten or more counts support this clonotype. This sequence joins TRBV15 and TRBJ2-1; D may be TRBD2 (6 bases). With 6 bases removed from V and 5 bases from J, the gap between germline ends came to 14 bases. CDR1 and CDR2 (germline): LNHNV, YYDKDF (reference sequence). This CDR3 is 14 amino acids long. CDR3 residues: CATRSSGQNNEQFF. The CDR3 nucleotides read TGTGCCACCAGATCAAGCGGGCAAAACAATGAGCAGTTCTTC.

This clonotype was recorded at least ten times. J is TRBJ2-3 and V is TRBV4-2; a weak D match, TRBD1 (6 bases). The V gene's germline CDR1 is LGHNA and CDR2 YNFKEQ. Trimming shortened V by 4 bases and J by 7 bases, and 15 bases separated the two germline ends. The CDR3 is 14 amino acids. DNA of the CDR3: TGTGCCAGCAGCCCCGGACAGTTGTTTTATACGCAGTATTTT. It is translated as CASSPGQLFYTQYF.

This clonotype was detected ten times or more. CDR3 nucleotides: TGTGCCAGCAGTTTCCCGGGACTCCAGCAAGAGACCCAGTACTTC. Amino acids: CASSFPGLQQETQYF. The chain joins TRBV7-9 to TRBJ2-5, with D maybe TRBD2 (6 bases). The germline gives CDR1 SEHNR, CDR2 FQNEAQ (reference sequence). V gave up 6 bases and J gave up 2 bases, with 16 bases separating them. The CDR3 is 15 residues long. The full variable domain, in which reference TRBV7-9 and TRBJ2-5 provide the parts outside the CDR3, is DTGVSQNPRHKITKRGQNVTFRCDPISEHNRLYWYRQTLGQGPEFLTYFQNEAQLEKSRLLSDRFSAERPKGSFSTLEIQRTEQGDSAMYLCASSFPGLQQETQYFGPGTRLLVL.

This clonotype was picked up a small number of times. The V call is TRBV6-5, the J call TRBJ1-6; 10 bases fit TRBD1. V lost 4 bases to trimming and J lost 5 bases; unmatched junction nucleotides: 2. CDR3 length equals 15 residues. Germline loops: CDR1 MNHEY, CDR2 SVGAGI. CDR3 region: CASSSGTGDNSPLHF. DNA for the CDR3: TGTGCCAGCAGTTCCGGGACAGGGGATAATTCACCCCTCCACTTT.

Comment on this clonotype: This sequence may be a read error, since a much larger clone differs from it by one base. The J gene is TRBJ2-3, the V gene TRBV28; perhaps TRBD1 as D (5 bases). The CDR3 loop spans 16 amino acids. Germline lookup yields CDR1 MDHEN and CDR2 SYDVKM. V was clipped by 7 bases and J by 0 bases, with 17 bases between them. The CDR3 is CASNEIRQPSTDTQYF. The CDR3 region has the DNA TGTGCCAGCAATGAAATAAGACAGCCTAGCACAGATACGCAGTATTTT.

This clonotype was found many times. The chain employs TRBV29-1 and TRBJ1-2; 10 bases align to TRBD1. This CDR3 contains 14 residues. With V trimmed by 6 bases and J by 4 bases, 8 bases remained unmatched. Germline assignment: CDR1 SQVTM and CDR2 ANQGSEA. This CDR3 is CSVWDRGLPYGYTF. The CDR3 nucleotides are TGCAGCGTATGGGACAGGGGTCTCCCCTATGGCTACACCTTC.

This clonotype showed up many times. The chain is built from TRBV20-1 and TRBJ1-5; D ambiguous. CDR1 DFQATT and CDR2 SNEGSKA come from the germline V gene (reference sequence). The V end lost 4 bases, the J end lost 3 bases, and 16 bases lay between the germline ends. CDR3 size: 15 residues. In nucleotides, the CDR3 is TGCAGTGCTAAATTGGATCCCGAATCCAATCAGCCCCAGCATTTT. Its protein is CSAKLDPESNQPQHF.

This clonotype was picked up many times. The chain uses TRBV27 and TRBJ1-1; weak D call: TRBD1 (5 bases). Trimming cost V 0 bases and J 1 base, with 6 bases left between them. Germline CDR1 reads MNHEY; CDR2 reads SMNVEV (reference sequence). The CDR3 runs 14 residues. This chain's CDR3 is CASSLSGGNTEAFF. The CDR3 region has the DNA TGTGCCAGCAGTTTATCGGGGGGGAACACTGAAGCTTTCTTT.

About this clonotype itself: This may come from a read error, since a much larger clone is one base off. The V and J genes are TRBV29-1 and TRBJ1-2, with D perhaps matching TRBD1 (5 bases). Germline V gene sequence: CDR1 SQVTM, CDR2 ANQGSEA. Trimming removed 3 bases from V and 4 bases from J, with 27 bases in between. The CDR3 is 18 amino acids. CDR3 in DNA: TGCAGCGTTGAGATTATGTGGGGGTCAAACCCTCTTTCCTATGGCTACACCTTC. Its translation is CSVEIMWGSNPLSYGYTF.

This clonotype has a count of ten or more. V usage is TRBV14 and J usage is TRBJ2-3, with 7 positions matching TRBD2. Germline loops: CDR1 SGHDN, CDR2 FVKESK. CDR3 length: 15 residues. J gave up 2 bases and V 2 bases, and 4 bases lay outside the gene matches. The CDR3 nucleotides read TGTGCCAGCAGCCAATTAGCGGGCCTCACAGATACGCAGTATTTT. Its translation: CASSQLAGLTDTQYF.

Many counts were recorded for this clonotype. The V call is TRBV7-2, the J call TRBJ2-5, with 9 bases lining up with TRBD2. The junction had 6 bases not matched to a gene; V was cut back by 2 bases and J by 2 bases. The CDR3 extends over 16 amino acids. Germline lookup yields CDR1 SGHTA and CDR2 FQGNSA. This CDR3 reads CASSLILAGRQETQYF. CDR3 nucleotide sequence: TGTGCCAGCAGCTTAATTCTAGCGGGGAGGCAAGAGACCCAGTACTTC.

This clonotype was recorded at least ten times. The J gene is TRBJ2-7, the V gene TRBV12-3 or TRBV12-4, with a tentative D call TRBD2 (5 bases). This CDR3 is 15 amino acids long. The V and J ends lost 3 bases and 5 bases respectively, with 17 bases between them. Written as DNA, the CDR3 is TGTGCCAGCAGTTTTATGTCGGGGATGGTCCACGAGCAGTACTTC. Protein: CASSFMSGMVHEQYF.

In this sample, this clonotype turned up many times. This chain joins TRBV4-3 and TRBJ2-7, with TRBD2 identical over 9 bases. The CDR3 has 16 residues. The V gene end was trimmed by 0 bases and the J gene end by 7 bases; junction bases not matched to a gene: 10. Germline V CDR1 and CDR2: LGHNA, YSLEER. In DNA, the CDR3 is TGCGCCAGCAGCCAAGATGGGGGACTAGCACAGGGGGAGCAGTACTTC. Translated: CASSQDGGLAQGEQYF.

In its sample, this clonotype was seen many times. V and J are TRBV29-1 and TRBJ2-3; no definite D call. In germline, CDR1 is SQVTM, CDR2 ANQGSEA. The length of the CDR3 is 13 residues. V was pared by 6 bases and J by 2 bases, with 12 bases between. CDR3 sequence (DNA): TGCAGCGTACTCGGAGAGGCCACAGATACGCAGTATTTT. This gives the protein CSVLGEATDTQYF.

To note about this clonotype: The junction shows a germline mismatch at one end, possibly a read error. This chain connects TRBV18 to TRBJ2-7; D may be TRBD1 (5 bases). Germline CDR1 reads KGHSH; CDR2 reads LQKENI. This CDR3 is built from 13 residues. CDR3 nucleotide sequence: TGTGGCAGCTCACCGTCGCAGGGCTACGAGCAGTACTTC. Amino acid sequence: CGSSPSQGYEQYF.

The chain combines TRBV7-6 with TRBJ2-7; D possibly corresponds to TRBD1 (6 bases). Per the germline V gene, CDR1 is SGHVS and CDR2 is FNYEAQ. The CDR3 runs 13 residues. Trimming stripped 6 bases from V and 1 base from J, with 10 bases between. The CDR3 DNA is TGTGCCAGCAGTCAGGGGTTTTCCTACGAGCAGTACTTC. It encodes CASSQGFSYEQYF. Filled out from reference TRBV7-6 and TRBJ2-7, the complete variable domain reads GAGVSQSPRYKVTKRGQDVALRCDPISGHVSLYWYRQALGQGPEFLTYFNYEAQQDKSGLPNDRFSAERPEGSISTLTIQRTEQRDSAMYRCASSQGFSYEQYFGPGTRLTVT.

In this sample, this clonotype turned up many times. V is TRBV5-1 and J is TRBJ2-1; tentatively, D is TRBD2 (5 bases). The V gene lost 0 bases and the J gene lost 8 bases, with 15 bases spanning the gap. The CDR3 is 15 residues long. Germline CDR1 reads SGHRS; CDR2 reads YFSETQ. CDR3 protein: CASSLAVVTADEQFF. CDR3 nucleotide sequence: TGCGCCAGCAGCTTGGCCGTGGTAACAGCGGATGAGCAGTTCTTC.

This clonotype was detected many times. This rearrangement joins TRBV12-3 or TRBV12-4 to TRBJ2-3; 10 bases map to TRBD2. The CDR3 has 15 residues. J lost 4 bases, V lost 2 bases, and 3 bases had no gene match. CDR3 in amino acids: CASSLSGGASDTQYF. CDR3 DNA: TGTGCCAGCAGTTTAAGCGGGGGGGCATCAGATACGCAGTATTTT.

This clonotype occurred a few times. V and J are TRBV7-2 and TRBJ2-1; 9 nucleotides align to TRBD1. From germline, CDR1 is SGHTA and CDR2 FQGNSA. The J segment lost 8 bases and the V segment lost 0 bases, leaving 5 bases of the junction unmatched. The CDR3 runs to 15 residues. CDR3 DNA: TGTGCCAGCAGCTTAGCGGGACAGGGTTTCGATGAGCAGTTCTTC. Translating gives CASSLAGQGFDEQFF. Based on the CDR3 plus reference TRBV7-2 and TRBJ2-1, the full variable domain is GAGVSQSPSNKVTEKGKDVELRCDPISGHTALYWYRQSLGQGLEFLIYFQGNSAPDKSGLPSDRFSAERTGGSVSTLTIQRTQQEDSAVYLCASSLAGQGFDEQFFGPGTRLTVL.

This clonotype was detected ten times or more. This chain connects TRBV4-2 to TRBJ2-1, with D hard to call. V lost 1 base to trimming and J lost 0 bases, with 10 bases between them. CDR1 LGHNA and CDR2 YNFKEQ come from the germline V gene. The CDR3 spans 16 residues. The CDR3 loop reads CASSQGDMSSYNEQFF. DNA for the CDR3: TGTGCCAGCAGCCAAGGGGATATGAGCTCCTACAATGAGCAGTTCTTC.

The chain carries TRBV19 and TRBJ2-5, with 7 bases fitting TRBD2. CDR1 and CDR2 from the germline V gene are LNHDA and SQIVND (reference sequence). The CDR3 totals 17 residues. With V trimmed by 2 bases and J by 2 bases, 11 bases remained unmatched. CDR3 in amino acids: CASSIWVGLADQETQYF. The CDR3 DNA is TGTGCCAGTAGTATATGGGTGGGGCTAGCGGATCAAGAGACCCAGTACTTC.

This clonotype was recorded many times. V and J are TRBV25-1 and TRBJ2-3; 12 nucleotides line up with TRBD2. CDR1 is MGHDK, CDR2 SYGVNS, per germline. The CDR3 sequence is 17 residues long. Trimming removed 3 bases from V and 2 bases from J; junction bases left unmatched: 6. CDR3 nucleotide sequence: TGTGCCAGCAGTGATCCCACTAGCGGGGGGCTCACAGATACGCAGTATTTT. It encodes CASSDPTSGGLTDTQYF.

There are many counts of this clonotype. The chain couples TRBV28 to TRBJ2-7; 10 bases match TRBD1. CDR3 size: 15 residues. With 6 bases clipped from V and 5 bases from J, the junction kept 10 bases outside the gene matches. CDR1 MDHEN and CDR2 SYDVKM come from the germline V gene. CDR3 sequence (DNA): TGTGCCAGCAGACGACCGGGACAGGGGTTTGACGAGCAGTACTTC. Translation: CASRRPGQGFDEQYF.

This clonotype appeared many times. CDR3: CASTSGEEQYF. The CDR3 DNA reads as TGTGCCAGCACCTCAGGGGAGGAGCAGTACTTC. V is TRBV12-3 or TRBV12-4 and J is TRBJ2-7; a weak D match, TRBD1 (6 bases). The CDR3 runs 11 residues. The V gene lost 7 bases and the J gene lost 7 bases, with 11 bases spanning the gap.

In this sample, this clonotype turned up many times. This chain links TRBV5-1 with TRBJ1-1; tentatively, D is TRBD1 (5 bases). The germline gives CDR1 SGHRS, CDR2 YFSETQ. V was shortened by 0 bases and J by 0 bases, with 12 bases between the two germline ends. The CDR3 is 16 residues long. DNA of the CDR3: TGCGCCAGCAGCTTGGCCTCAGGGACGGTGAACACTGAAGCTTTCTTT. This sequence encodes CASSLASGTVNTEAFF.

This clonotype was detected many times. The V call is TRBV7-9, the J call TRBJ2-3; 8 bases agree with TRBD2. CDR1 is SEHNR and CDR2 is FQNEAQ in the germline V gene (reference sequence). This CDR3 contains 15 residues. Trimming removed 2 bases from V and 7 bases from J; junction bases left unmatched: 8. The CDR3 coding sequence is TGTGCCAGCAGCTTACTCGCGGGGGGCCTTCATACGCAGTATTTT. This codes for CASSLLAGGLHTQYF.

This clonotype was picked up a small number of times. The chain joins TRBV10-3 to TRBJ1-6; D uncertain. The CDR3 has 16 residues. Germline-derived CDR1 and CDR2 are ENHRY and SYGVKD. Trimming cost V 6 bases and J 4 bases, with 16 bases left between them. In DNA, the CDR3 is TGTGCCATCAGCTCGAACTCAGTACTATATAATTCACCCCTCCACTTT. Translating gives CAISSNSVLYNSPLHF.

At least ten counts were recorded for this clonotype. Here the CDR3 reads CSARDLGRHYSNQPQHF. CDR3 coding DNA: TGCAGTGCTAGGGACCTGGGACGTCACTATAGCAATCAGCCCCAGCATTTT. The chain is built from TRBV20-1 and TRBJ1-5, with a tentative D call TRBD1 (5 bases). Germline CDR1 is DFQATT and CDR2 is SNEGSKA (reference sequence). CDR3 length: 17 residues. Deletions cut 3 bases from V and 0 bases from J, with 18 bases between.